The rows below give T cell receptor beta chains drawn from one sample of a study of blood T cell repertoires in COVID-19. Sequencing used immunoSEQ multiplex PCR; TCRdb keeps in-frame clones, though not all of them. The table records about 210,000 clones, roughly 88% of them present only once. Sequenced sample: peripheral blood. The receptor set was obtained from a man younger than 30 with active or convalescent COVID-19. Both conserved end residues are part of each CDR3. Each record gives: V gene, D gene, J gene, clone size, CDR3 DNA, CDR3 protein. A D gene is named only where the DNA matches it firmly. Size is stated for part of the rows, as once, few or many counts, or as a class when the clone is expanded.

TRBV7-8	TRBD1	TRBJ1-1	.	TGTGCCAGCAGCTTGCGGGACAGGGGGGATCGGAACACTGAAGCTTTCTTT	CASSLRDRGDRNTEAFF
TRBV3-1/TRBV3-2	.	TRBJ2-7	.	TGTGCCAGCAGCCAGGGACACCCTCTTCTTTCCTACGAGCAGTACTTC	CASSQGHPLLSYEQYF
TRBV5-4	.	TRBJ2-1	.	TGTGCCAGCAGCTCCGGTGGCAGGAACAATGAGCAGTTCTTC	CASSSGGRNNEQFF
TRBV9	TRBD1	TRBJ2-2	.	TGTGCCAGCAGCGTAGCCTGGACAGGGTCCACCGGGGAGCTGTTTTTT	CASSVAWTGSTGELFF
TRBV21-1	.	TRBJ1-5	many	TGTGCCAGCAGCAAAGTACGGCTCTTTCGGGGCCAGTTGGCAGGGGCGGTTCAGCCCCAGCATTTT	CASSKVRLFRGQLAGAVQPQHF
TRBV29-1	TRBD1	TRBJ2-5	once	TGCAGCGTCGGTGGACAGGGTCAAGAGACCCAGTACTTC	CSVGGQGQETQYF
TRBV9	TRBD1	TRBJ1-2	.	TGTGCCAGCAGCGTAGGGACAGGGGCATTCTGGGGCTACACCTTC	CASSVGTGAFWGYTF
TRBV30	TRBD1	TRBJ1-1	.	TGTGCCTGGAGGCCAAGGGGGCTCACTGAAGCTTTCTTT	CAWRPRGLTEAFF
TRBV18	TRBD1	TRBJ2-1	.	TGTGCCAGCTCACCTCAGACAGGGACCTACAATGAGCAGTTCTTC	CASSPQTGTYNEQFF
TRBV30	TRBD2	TRBJ2-2	.	TGTGCCTGGAACCTCCTAGCGGGGGCGGGCGGGGAGCTGTTTTTT	CAWNLLAGAGGELFF
TRBV5-1	.	TRBJ2-4	once	TGCGCCAGCAGCTTGGAAACAGGCGCCAAAAACATTCAGTACTTC	CASSLETGAKNIQYF
TRBV9	TRBD1	TRBJ1-3	.	TGTGCCAGCAGCCCCCACGGGACAGGGGGAGGAAACACCATATATTTT	CASSPHGTGGGNTIYF
TRBV25-1	.	TRBJ1-1	.	TGTGCCAGCAACCCTCCTCTGGGAGCCAAGAACACTGAAGCTTTCTTT	CASNPPLGAKNTEAFF
TRBV10-1	TRBD2	TRBJ2-1	.	TGCGCCGGGCCGAGACTAGCGGAAGGGAAGTTCTTC	CAGPRLAEGKFF
TRBV20-1	.	TRBJ2-1	.	TGCAGTGCTAGTGCCCCCCGGGGCGGGATATATGATGAGCAGTTCTTC	CSASAPRGGIYDEQFF
TRBV7-7	.	TRBJ2-1	.	TGTGCCAGCAGCTTCAGGGAAGTAAGCTCCTACAATGAGCAGTTCTTC	CASSFREVSSYNEQFF
TRBV29-1	TRBD2	TRBJ2-5	once	TGCAGCGTTCTTTGGCTAGCGGGAGGATTTACCCAGTACTTC	CSVLWLAGGFTQYF
TRBV15	TRBD2	TRBJ2-1	.	TGTGCCACCAGCAGTTCTGGCGGGAGAGTTTACAATGAGCAGTTCTTC	CATSSSGGRVYNEQFF
TRBV2	.	TRBJ2-2	few	TGTGCCAGCAGAGAGCAGGGAATCGGGGAGCTGTTTTTT	CASREQGIGELFF